The 9 T cell receptor beta chains below come from one sample, sequenced in a study of brain T cells in children with intractable seizures. Produced via immunoSEQ multiplex PCR; TCRdb's table is partial and in-frame only. Among 300,000 to 400,000 clones listed, roughly 93% were seen once. Sample time point: blood from clinic visit 5 months post-surgery; TSC patient then seizure free. The sequencing used peripheral blood, collected 5 to 6 months after surgery. These receptors were collected from a boy under two years old with tuberous sclerosis and intractable seizures.

J is TRBJ2-1 and V is TRBV24-1, with D tentatively TRBD2 (6 bases). The CDR3 contains 15 residues. With 1 base removed from V and 12 bases from J, the gap between germline ends came to 18 bases. The germline V gene has CDR1 KGHDR and CDR2 SFDVKD. This CDR3 is CATSDFSSGGRGQFF. CDR3 coding DNA: TGTGCCACCAGTGATTTTAGTAGTGGGGGGAGAGGGCAGTTCTTC.

The rearrangement joins TRBV5-1 to TRBJ2-3; D is ambiguous. Germline CDR1 is SGHRS and CDR2 is YFSETQ. V was cut by 6 bases and J by 0 bases, with 11 bases left in between. CDR3 length: 14 amino acids. The CDR3 DNA reads as TGCGCCAGCAAAGCCTGGATTAGCACAGATACGCAGTATTTT. Its protein is CASKAWISTDTQYF.

The chain couples TRBV30 to TRBJ2-3; 8 bases agree with TRBD2. Germline V gene lookup returns CDR1 GTSNPN and CDR2 SVGIG (reference sequence). The trim removed 4 bases at V and 7 bases at J, leaving 4 bases unmatched. This CDR3 region has 12 residues. As DNA, the CDR3 is TGTGCCTGGACCCATAGCGGGAATACGCAGTATTTT. This translates into CAWTHSGNTQYF.

This chain links TRBV28 with TRBJ2-7; a weak D match, TRBD1 (6 bases). The CDR3 sequence is 10 residues long. V was shortened by 10 bases and J by 4 bases, with 8 bases between the two germline ends. Germline CDR1 is MDHEN and CDR2 is SYDVKM. CDR3 sequence: CANRVYEQYF. The CDR3 DNA follows: TGTGCCAACAGGGTGTACGAGCAGTACTTC.

The J gene is TRBJ1-4, the V gene TRBV30; D is unclear. Germline CDR1 GTSNPN, CDR2 SVGIG (reference sequence). This CDR3 has 14 amino acids. The V gene lost 7 bases and the J gene lost 2 bases, with 14 bases spanning the gap. For the CDR3, the DNA is TGTGCCTTAACACTGACCCGGACTAATGAAAAACTGTTTTTT. Amino acids: CALTLTRTNEKLFF.

V usage is TRBV19 and J usage is TRBJ2-7, with TRBD1 matching 7 bases. Germline loops: CDR1 LNHDA, CDR2 SQIVND (reference sequence). This CDR3 is 15 amino acids long. V trimming: 3 bases; J trimming: 0 bases; junction bases outside the gene matches: 5. The CDR3 protein is CASSITGAGSYEQYF. In DNA, the CDR3 is TGTGCCAGTAGTATTACAGGGGCGGGCTCCTACGAGCAGTACTTC.

This sequence joins TRBV10-3 and TRBJ2-3; tentatively, D is TRBD1 or TRBD2 (6 bases each). Trimming left V 4 bases short and J 2 bases short, with 13 bases between. This CDR3 is built from 15 residues. Germline assignment: CDR1 ENHRY and CDR2 SYGVKD. The CDR3 nucleotides read TGTGCCATCAGTGGGGGGGCAGCCTTCACAGATACGCAGTATTTT. It translates to CAISGGAAFTDTQYF.

The chain couples TRBV29-1 to TRBJ1-1; 7 nucleotides align to TRBD1. Germline V gene data show CDR1 as SQVTM and CDR2 as ANQGSEA. V was clipped by 4 bases and J by 4 bases; unmatched bases: 3. This CDR3 has 12 residues. In nucleotides, the CDR3 is TGCAGCGTTGGGGCAGGGGGCACTGAAGCTTTCTTT. Protein product: CSVGAGGTEAFF.

The CDR3 is CSVDGTGDGNTIYF. CDR3 nucleotides: TGCAGCGTAGATGGGACAGGGGACGGAAACACCATATATTTT. The chain has TRBV29-1 and TRBJ1-3, with 10 bases fitting TRBD1. CDR1 is SQVTM, CDR2 ANQGSEA, per germline. Unmatched junction bases numbered 6, after V lost 6 bases and J lost 4 bases. The CDR3 is made up of 14 amino acids.